The entry below describes one TCR beta chain. V gave up 0 bases and J gave up 3 bases, with 9 bases separating them. This CDR3 comprises 14 residues. Germline V gene lookup returns CDR1 SGHRS and CDR2 YFSETQ. Participants classified as exposed had met a COVID-19 case within 2 weeks before study entry. Per the authors' pipeline: Researchers report that nucleated cell counts were estimated from reference gene primer amplification. Method: immunoSEQ multiplex PCR; TCRdb's copy keeps in-frame clones and lacks some. The V and J calls and the clone size are those of that table, but D and trimming were determined from the DNA. Counted here are 120,000 to 150,000 clones, roughly 84% occurring once; the ten biggest clones make up approximately 5.7%. The data derive from a study of blood T cell repertoires in COVID-19. Study background: Nucleic acid was either cDNA or gDNA, and it came from T cells, B-cell-depleted T cells, or PBMCs.

The sequenced sample was PBMCs or T cells enriched from blood (not recorded which). The sequence derives from a woman between 50 and 59 years old who had been exposed to COVID-19. The rearrangement uses TRBV5-1 and TRBJ2-5, with a possible D match to TRBD2 (5 bases). CDR3 in DNA: TGCGCCAGCAGCTTGGGACTAACAAAAGAGACCCAGTACTTC. This translates into CASSLGLTKETQYF.